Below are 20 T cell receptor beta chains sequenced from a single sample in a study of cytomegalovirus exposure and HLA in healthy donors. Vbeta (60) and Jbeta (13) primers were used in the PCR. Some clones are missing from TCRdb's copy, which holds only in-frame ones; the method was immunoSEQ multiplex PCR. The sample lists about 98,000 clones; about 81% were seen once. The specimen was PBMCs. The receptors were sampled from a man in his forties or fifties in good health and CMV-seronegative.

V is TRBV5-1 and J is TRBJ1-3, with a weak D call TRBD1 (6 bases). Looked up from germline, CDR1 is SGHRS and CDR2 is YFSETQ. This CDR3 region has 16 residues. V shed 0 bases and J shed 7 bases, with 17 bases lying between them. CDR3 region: CASSLGRDKVDNTIYF. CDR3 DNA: TGCGCCAGCAGCTTGGGCCGGGACAAGGTGGACAACACCATATATTTT.

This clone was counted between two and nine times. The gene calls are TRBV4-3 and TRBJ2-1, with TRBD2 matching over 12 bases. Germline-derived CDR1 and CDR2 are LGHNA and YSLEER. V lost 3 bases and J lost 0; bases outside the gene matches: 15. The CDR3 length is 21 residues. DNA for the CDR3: TGCGCCAGCAGCCATCTGAACATACTAGCGGGGGGACCATTCTCCTACAATGAGCAGTTCTTC. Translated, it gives CASSHLNILAGGPFSYNEQFF.

CDR3: CASSSKQDSYEQYF. The CDR3 bases are TGTGCCAGCAGCTCCAAACAGGACTCCTACGAGCAGTACTTC. The chain employs TRBV7-6 and TRBJ2-7, with D tentatively TRBD1 (5 bases). V gave up 4 bases and J gave up 0 bases, with 10 bases separating them. The V gene's germline CDR1 is SGHVS and CDR2 FNYEAQ. The CDR3 totals 14 residues.

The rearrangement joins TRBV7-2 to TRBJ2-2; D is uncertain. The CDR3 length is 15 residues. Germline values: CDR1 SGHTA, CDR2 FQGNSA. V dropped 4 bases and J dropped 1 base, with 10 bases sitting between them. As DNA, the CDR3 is TGTGCCAGCAGCTCCAGTATCTTGAACACCGGGGAGCTGTTTTTT. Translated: CASSSSILNTGELFF.

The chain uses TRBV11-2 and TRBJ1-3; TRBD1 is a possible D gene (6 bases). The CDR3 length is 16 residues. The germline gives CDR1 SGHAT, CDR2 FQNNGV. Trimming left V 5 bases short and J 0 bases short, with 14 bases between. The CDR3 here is CASSLQQGFSGNTIYF. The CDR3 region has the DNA TGTGCCAGCAGCCTCCAGCAGGGGTTCTCTGGAAACACCATATATTTT. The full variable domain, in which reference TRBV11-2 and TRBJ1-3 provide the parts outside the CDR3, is EAGVAQSPRYKIIEKRQSVAFWCNPISGHATLYWYQQILGQGPKLLIQFQNNGVVDDSQLPKDRFSAERLKGVDSTLKIQPAKLEDSAVYLCASSLQQGFSGNTIYFGEGSWLTVV.

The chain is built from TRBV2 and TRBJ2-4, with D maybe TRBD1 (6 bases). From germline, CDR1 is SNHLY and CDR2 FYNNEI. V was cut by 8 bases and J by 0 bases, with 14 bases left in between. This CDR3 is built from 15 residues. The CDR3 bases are TGTGCCAGCGGGACATACACACTAGCCAAAAACATTCAGTACTTC. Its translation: CASGTYTLAKNIQYF.

In DNA form, the CDR3 reads TGTGCCAGCAGCTTAGGGGGACAGGGTGTCACCGGGGAGCTGTTTTTT. It specifies CASSLGGQGVTGELFF. The V and J genes are TRBV11-1 and TRBJ2-2, with 9 bases lining up with TRBD1. This CDR3 region has 16 residues. Germline-derived CDR1 and CDR2 are SGHAT and FQDESV (reference sequence). The ends lost 1 base at V and 4 bases at J; junction bases unmatched: 4.

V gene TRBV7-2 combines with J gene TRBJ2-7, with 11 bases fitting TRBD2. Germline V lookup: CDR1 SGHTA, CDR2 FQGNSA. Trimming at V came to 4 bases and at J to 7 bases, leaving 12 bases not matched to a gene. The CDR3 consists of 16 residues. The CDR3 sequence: CASSYLAGGPAREQYF. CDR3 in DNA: TGTGCCAGCAGCTACCTAGCGGGGGGTCCGGCGAGGGAGCAGTACTTC.

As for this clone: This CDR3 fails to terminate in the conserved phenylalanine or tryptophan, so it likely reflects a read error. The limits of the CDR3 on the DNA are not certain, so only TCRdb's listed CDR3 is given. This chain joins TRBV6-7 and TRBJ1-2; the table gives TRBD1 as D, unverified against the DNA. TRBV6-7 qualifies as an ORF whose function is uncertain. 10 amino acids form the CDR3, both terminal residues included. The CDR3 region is CASSLIFHSR.

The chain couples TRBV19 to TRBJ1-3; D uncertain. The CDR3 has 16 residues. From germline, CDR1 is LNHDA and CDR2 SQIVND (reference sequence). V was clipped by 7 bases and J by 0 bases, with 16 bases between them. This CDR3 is CASNRGLRFSGNTIYF. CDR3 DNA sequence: TGTGCCAGTAATCGTGGTCTACGGTTCTCTGGAAACACCATATATTTT. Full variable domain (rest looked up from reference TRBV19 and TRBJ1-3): DGGITQSPKYLFRKEGQNVTLSCEQNLNHDAMYWYRQDPGQGLRLIYYSQIVNDFQKGDIAEGYSVSREKKESFPLTVTSAQKNPTAFYLCASNRGLRFSGNTIYFGEGSWLTVV.

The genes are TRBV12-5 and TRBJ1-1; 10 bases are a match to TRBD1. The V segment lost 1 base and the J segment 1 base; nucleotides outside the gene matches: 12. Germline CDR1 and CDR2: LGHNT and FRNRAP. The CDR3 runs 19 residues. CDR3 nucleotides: TGTGCTAGTGGTTTGGCATTTGGATTGGGACAGGGGACGAACACTGAAGCTTTCTTT. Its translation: CASGLAFGLGQGTNTEAFF. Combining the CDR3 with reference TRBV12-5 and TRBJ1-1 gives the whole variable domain DARVTQTPRHKVTEMGQEVTMRCQPILGHNTVFWYRQTMMQGLELLAYFRNRAPLDDSGMPKDRFSAEMPDATLATLKIQPSEPRDSAVYFCASGLAFGLGQGTNTEAFFGQGTRLTVV.

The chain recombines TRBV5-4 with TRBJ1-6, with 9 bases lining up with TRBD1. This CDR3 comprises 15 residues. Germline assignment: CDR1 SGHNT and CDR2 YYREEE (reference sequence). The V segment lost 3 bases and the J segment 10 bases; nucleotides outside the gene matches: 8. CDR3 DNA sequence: TGTGCCAGCAGCTCCGGGACAGGGAGGGGGTCACCCCTCCACTTT. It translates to CASSSGTGRGSPLHF.

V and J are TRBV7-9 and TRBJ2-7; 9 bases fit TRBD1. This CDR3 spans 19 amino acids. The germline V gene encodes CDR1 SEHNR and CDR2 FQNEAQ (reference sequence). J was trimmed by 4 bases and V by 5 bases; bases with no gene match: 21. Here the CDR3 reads CASSPRGQGMGTGLYEQYF. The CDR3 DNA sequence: TGTGCCAGCAGCCCCAGGGGACAGGGTATGGGTACGGGCTTGTACGAGCAGTACTTC.

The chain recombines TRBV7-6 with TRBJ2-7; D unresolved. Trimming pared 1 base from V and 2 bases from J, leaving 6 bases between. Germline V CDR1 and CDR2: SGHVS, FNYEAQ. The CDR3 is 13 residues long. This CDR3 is CASSLGDPYEQYF. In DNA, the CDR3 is TGTGCCAGCAGCTTAGGAGATCCCTACGAGCAGTACTTC.

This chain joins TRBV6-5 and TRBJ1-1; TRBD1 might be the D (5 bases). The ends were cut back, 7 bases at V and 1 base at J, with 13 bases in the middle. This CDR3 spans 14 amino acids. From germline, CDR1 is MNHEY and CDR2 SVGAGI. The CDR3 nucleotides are TGTGCCAGCACCACCCTCGACAGGAACACTGAAGCTTTCTTT. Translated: CASTTLDRNTEAFF.

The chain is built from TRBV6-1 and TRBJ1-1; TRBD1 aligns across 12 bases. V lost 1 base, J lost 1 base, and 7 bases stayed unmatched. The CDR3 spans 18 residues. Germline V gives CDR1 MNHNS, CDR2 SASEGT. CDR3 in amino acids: CASSEVGTGGAQNTEAFF. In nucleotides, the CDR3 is TGTGCCAGCAGTGAAGTCGGGACAGGGGGCGCCCAGAACACTGAAGCTTTCTTT.

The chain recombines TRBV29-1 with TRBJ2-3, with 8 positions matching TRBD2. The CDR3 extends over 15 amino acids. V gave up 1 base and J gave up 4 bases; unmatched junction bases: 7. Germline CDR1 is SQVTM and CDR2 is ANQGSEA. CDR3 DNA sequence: TGCAGCGTTGAAGCGGGCGGGGGGCGGTCAGATACGCAGTATTTT. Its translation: CSVEAGGGRSDTQYF.

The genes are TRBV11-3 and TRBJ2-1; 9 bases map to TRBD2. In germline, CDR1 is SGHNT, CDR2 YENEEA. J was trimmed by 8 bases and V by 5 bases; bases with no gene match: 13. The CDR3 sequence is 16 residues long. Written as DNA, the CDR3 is TGTGCCAGCAGCCCAGCTGGCGGGGGGGTTGTATATGAGCAGTTCTTC. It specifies CASSPAGGGVVYEQFF.

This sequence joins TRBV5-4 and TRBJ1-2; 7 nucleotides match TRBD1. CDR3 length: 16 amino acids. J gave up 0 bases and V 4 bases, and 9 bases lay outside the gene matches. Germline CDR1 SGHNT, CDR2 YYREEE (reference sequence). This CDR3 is CASSPGQRRSNYGYTF. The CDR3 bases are TGTGCCAGCAGCCCGGGACAGCGACGCTCTAACTATGGCTACACCTTC.

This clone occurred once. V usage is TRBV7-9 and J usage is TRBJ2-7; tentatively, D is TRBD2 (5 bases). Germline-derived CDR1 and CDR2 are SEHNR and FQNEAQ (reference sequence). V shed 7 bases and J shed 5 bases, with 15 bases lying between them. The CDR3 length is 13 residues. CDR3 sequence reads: CASTERETHEQYF. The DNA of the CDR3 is TGTGCCAGCACCGAACGGGAAACCCACGAGCAGTACTTC.